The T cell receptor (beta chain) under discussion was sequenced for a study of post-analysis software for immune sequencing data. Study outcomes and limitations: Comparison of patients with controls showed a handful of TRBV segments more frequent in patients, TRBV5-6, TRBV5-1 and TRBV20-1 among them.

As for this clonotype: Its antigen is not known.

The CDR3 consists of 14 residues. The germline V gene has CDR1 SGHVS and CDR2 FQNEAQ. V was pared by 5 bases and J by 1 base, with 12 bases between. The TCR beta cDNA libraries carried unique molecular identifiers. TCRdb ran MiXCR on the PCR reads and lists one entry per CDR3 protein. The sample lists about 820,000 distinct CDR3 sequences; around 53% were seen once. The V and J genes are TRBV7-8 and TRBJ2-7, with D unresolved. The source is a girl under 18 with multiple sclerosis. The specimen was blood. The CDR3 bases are TGTGCCAGCAGCGTAATAGGCAGGTCCTACGAGCAGTACTTC. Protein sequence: CASSVIGRSYEQYF.